This entry lists 32 T cell receptor beta chains sequenced from one sample in a study of blood T cell repertoires in COVID-19. This table comes from immunoSEQ multiplex PCR, and its TCRdb copy is limited to in-frame clones, with some not included. The table includes some 94,000 clones, about two thirds detected once. The sample was peripheral blood. These receptors originate from a woman aged 60-70 years in a cohort sampled during active or convalescent COVID-19.

The chain uses TRBV5-1 and TRBJ2-2; no clear D gene. Trimming left V 4 bases short and J 5 bases short, with 9 bases between. Germline V gene data show CDR1 as SGHRS and CDR2 as YFSETQ. This CDR3 is built from 13 residues. CDR3 DNA: TGCGCCAGCAGCCCAAGTCTAACCGGGGAGCTGTTTTTT. This translates into CASSPSLTGELFF.

The chain carries TRBV13 and TRBJ2-1; 8 bases match TRBD2. The CDR3 extends over 17 amino acids. Germline lookup yields CDR1 PRHDT and CDR2 FYEKMQ (reference sequence). The junction had 10 bases not matched to a gene; V was cut back by 1 base and J by 5 bases. Here the CDR3 reads CASSLDPGGGWDNEQFF. The DNA for the CDR3 is TGTGCCAGCAGCTTAGACCCGGGGGGGGGCTGGGACAATGAGCAGTTCTTC.

V and J are TRBV7-2 and TRBJ1-3, with 7 bases identical to TRBD1. The CDR3 totals 15 residues. Unmatched junction bases numbered 10, after V lost 7 bases and J lost 4 bases. Per germline, CDR1 SGHTA and CDR2 FQGNSA. CDR3 sequence reads: CASNLGGAGGNTIYF. The CDR3, as DNA: TGTGCCAGCAACCTAGGGGGCGCGGGAGGAAACACCATATATTTT.

This chain joins TRBV29-1 and TRBJ1-2; D is perhaps TRBD1 (5 bases). Germline CDR1 is SQVTM and CDR2 is ANQGSEA. The CDR3 loop spans 13 amino acids. Trimming cost V 6 bases and J 6 bases, with 17 bases left between them. The chain's CDR3 is CSVGLGLADGYTF. The DNA for the CDR3 is TGCAGCGTGGGGCTGGGGTTAGCGGATGGCTACACCTTC.

This rearrangement joins TRBV19 to TRBJ2-2; possible D gene TRBD2, 6 bases. The CDR3 extends over 14 amino acids. CDR1 LNHDA and CDR2 SQIVND come from the germline V gene (reference sequence). With 3 bases removed from V and 2 bases from J, the gap between germline ends came to 7 bases. CDR3 in DNA: TGTGCCAGTAGTATGACTAGAAACACCGGGGAGCTGTTTTTT. This translates into CASSMTRNTGELFF.

The chain joins TRBV25-1 to TRBJ1-6; 7 bases align to TRBD1. This CDR3 has 16 residues. Germline-derived CDR1 and CDR2 are MGHDK and SYGVNS. With 1 base clipped from V and 8 bases from J, the junction kept 8 bases outside the gene matches. CDR3 in DNA: TGTGCCAGCAGTGAATTGGGCAGGGGGTTGGATTCACCCCTCCACTTT. This codes for CASSELGRGLDSPLHF.

The V gene is TRBV2, the J gene TRBJ2-3; 7 bases line up with TRBD2. The CDR3 is 14 residues long. V trimming: 9 bases; J trimming: 3 bases; junction bases outside the gene matches: 9. CDR1 is SNHLY and CDR2 is FYNNEI in the germline V gene. The CDR3 DNA follows: TGTGCCAGATCTTTGGCGGGGGAAACAGATACGCAGTATTTT. Its translation: CARSLAGETDTQYF.

This chain connects TRBV7-9 to TRBJ1-2; maybe TRBD1 (6 bases). CDR3 size: 15 residues. In germline, CDR1 is SEHNR, CDR2 FQNEAQ (reference sequence). V lost 2 bases and J 4 bases, leaving 14 bases between the germline ends. The CDR3 sequence is CASSLSTGTGYGYTF. The CDR3 DNA reads as TGTGCCAGCAGCTTAAGTACAGGGACGGGCTATGGCTACACCTTC.

V usage is TRBV5-4 and J usage is TRBJ1-2; TRBD1 aligns across 9 bases. The CDR3 has 10 amino acids. Germline CDR1 and CDR2: SGHNT and YYREEE (reference sequence). CDR3 sequence: CAGTGYGYTF. DNA of the CDR3: TGTGCAGGGACAGGGTATGGCTACACCTTC.

The chain uses TRBV7-6 and TRBJ2-7, with D possibly matching TRBD2 (5 bases). The V end was cut by 1 base, the J end by 3 bases, with 19 bases between. The germline V gene has CDR1 SGHVS and CDR2 FNYEAQ. The CDR3 extends over 17 amino acids. As DNA, the CDR3 is TGTGCCAGCAGCTTAGGAGTCCGGGATCATCGGGTCTACGAGCAGTACTTC. Protein product: CASSLGVRDHRVYEQYF. Full variable domain (remainder filled in from reference TRBV7-6 and TRBJ2-7): GAGVSQSPRYKVTKRGQDVALRCDPISGHVSLYWYRQALGQGPEFLTYFNYEAQQDKSGLPNDRFSAERPEGSISTLTIQRTEQRDSAMYRCASSLGVRDHRVYEQYFGPGTRLTVT.

This rearrangement joins TRBV5-5 to TRBJ2-3, with 8 bases fitting TRBD2. Germline V gene data show CDR1 as SGHKS and CDR2 as YYEKEE (reference sequence). The CDR3 sequence is 14 residues long. Losses at the gene ends were 1 base for V and 10 bases for J; bases not matched to a gene: 8. The CDR3 loop reads CASSLLLAGSSQYF. CDR3 DNA sequence: TGTGCCAGCAGCTTGCTGCTAGCGGGCAGCTCGCAGTATTTT.

The rearrangement uses TRBV6-5 and TRBJ2-1; 8 bases are shared with TRBD1. V shed 6 bases, J shed 8 bases, and the junction held 9 bases outside the gene matches. Germline V gene sequence: CDR1 MNHEY, CDR2 SVGAGI. The CDR3 is 14 amino acids. This CDR3 is CASSKGQVGHEQFF. In nucleotides, the CDR3 is TGTGCCAGCAGCAAGGGACAGGTGGGCCATGAGCAGTTCTTC.

This clone is a singleton in its sample. The V gene is TRBV5-8, the J gene TRBJ1-6; D may be TRBD1 (5 bases). V was trimmed by 6 bases and J by 8 bases, leaving 18 bases between them. This CDR3 comprises 15 residues. CDR1 and CDR2 from the germline V gene are SGHTS and YDEGEE. The CDR3 here is CASTPGGFGDSPLHF. The CDR3 nucleotides read TGTGCCAGCACCCCGGGGGGATTCGGGGATTCACCCCTCCACTTT. Full variable domain (missing parts from reference TRBV5-8 and TRBJ1-6): EAGVTQSPTHLIKTRGQQATLRCSPISGHTSVYWYQQALGLGLQFLLWYDEGEERNRGNFPPRFSGRQFPNYSSELNVNALELEDSALYLCASTPGGFGDSPLHFGNGTRLTVT.

The genes are TRBV9 and TRBJ2-2, with 7 bases aligning to TRBD1. V lost 3 bases and J lost 7; bases outside the gene matches: 12. The CDR3 has 16 residues. CDR1 and CDR2 (germline): SGDLS, YYNGEE. The CDR3, as DNA: TGTGCCAGCAGCGCCACAGGGGATCATTTTGGCGGGGAGCTGTTTTTT. Translated, it gives CASSATGDHFGGELFF.

A few counts support this clone. The J gene is TRBJ1-2, the V gene TRBV5-1; 8 nucleotides agree with TRBD1. The ends lost 4 bases at V and 1 base at J; junction bases unmatched: 12. This CDR3 has 17 residues. Germline CDR1 SGHRS, CDR2 YFSETQ. Here the CDR3 reads CASSGTGTGVINYGYTF. For the CDR3, the DNA is TGCGCCAGCAGCGGAACCGGGACAGGAGTCATTAACTATGGCTACACCTTC.

The chain has TRBV2 and TRBJ2-7; maybe TRBD2 (6 bases). Trimming took off 6 bases at V and 0 bases at J, with 18 bases between the two ends. The length of the CDR3 is 16 residues. The germline gives CDR1 SNHLY, CDR2 FYNNEI. CDR3 DNA sequence: TGTGCCAGCAGCTCGACTAGATCCCTCTTCTCCTACGAGCAGTACTTC. Translation: CASSSTRSLFSYEQYF.

The rearrangement joins TRBV3-1 (or the pseudogene TRBV3-2) to TRBJ1-5; no reliable D call. This CDR3 region has 15 residues. The germline V gene has CDR1 LGHDT and CDR2 YNNKEL (reference sequence). V was shortened by 3 bases and J by 0 bases, with 9 bases between the two germline ends. The CDR3 sequence: CASSHGGYSNQPQHF. The CDR3 DNA follows: TGTGCCAGCAGCCATGGAGGGTATAGCAATCAGCCCCAGCATTTT.

V and J are TRBV30 and TRBJ2-1, with D possibly TRBD1 on 6 matching bases. Germline loops: CDR1 GTSNPN, CDR2 SVGIG (reference sequence). The CDR3 consists of 14 residues. V was pared by 2 bases and J by 0 bases, with 8 bases between. Written as DNA, the CDR3 is TGTGCCTGGAGTACAGGGTACTCCTACAATGAGCAGTTCTTC. It yields the protein CAWSTGYSYNEQFF.

This sequence joins TRBV9 and TRBJ2-5, with a possible D match to TRBD1 (7 bases). V was clipped by 4 bases and J by 4 bases, with 8 bases between them. Germline V gene sequence: CDR1 SGDLS, CDR2 YYNGEE. The CDR3 is 12 amino acids. The CDR3 here is CASSQGGETQYF. The CDR3 nucleotides read TGTGCCAGCAGCCAGGGGGGAGAGACCCAGTACTTC.

Remarks on this clone: In the same sample, other DNA sequences code for this CDR3. V usage is TRBV28 and J usage is TRBJ1-4; 10 nucleotides agree with TRBD1. V dropped 2 bases and J dropped 8; count of bases not matched to a gene: 2. This CDR3 comprises 14 residues. The germline CDR1 and CDR2 sequences are MDHEN and SYDVKM. The CDR3 sequence is CASSLPGQGEKLFF. CDR3 DNA sequence: TGTGCCAGCAGTTTACCGGGACAGGGGGAAAAACTGTTTTTT.

The table lists this clone with a few counts. The chain employs TRBV18 and TRBJ1-2; 8 bases agree with TRBD1. The V and J ends lost 3 bases and 7 bases, in that order; junction bases with no gene match: 7. The CDR3 covers 14 residues. Germline V gives CDR1 KGHSH, CDR2 LQKENI. This CDR3 is CASSPTGEGGGYTF. In DNA form, the CDR3 reads TGTGCCAGCTCACCGACAGGGGAAGGGGGTGGCTACACCTTC.

The CDR3 DNA reads TGCGCCAGCAGCTCGAACCCCCAGGTCACGCATTACTTC. Protein sequence: CASSSNPQVTHYF. The chain carries TRBV5-1 and TRBJ2-7; D unclear. V dropped 3 bases and J dropped 13 bases, with 20 bases sitting between them. CDR1 and CDR2 (germline): SGHRS, YFSETQ. The CDR3 is 13 amino acids.

The chain recombines TRBV27 with TRBJ2-5; a weak D match, TRBD2 (6 bases). Between the trimmed V and J ends, which lost 7 bases and 4 bases, there was a span of 13 bases. The germline CDR1 and CDR2 sequences are MNHEY and SMNVEV (reference sequence). This CDR3 contains 13 residues. The CDR3 sequence is CASTSGDPETQYF. The CDR3 DNA is TGTGCCAGCACTTCGGGGGATCCAGAGACCCAGTACTTC.

The chain joins TRBV4-1 to TRBJ2-2, with 7 nucleotides matching TRBD1. Per germline, CDR1 MGHRA and CDR2 YSYEKL. This CDR3 has 14 amino acids. The V and J ends lost 4 bases and 7 bases, in that order; junction bases with no gene match: 6. CDR3: CASSLRQGDGELFF. DNA of the CDR3: TGCGCCAGCAGCCTTAGACAGGGCGACGGGGAGCTGTTTTTT.

The V call is TRBV13, the J call TRBJ1-4; 9 nucleotides match TRBD1. The ends lost 11 bases at V and 6 bases at J; junction bases unmatched: 22. Germline V gene sequence: CDR1 PRHDT, CDR2 FYEKMQ (reference sequence). The CDR3 has 18 amino acids. The CDR3 loop reads CAPSTNGTGHDRDEKLFF. The DNA for the CDR3 is TGTGCCCCCAGCACCAATGGGACAGGGCACGACCGGGATGAAAAACTGTTTTTT.

The DNA of the CDR3 is TGTGCCAGCAGCTTCCGGACTAGCGGGGGGGCACAGGAGCAGTTCTTC. This encodes CASSFRTSGGAQEQFF. The chain uses TRBV7-3 and TRBJ2-1; TRBD2 matches at 15 bases. The CDR3 is 16 residues long. Germline assignment: CDR1 SGHTA and CDR2 FQGTGA. The V and J ends lost 3 bases and 10 bases, in that order; junction bases with no gene match: 7.

The chain joins TRBV7-7 to TRBJ1-1, with D maybe TRBD1 (5 bases). V lost 4 bases, J lost 1 base, and 7 bases lay in between. The CDR3 contains 13 residues. Germline CDR1 and CDR2: SSHAT and FNYEAQ (reference sequence). The CDR3 sequence is CASSSGPNTEAFF. DNA of the CDR3: TGTGCCAGCAGCTCAGGGCCGAACACTGAAGCTTTCTTT.

The J gene is TRBJ1-5, the V gene TRBV4-1, with 8 bases fitting TRBD1. The CDR3 runs 16 residues. Germline lookup yields CDR1 MGHRA and CDR2 YSYEKL. With V trimmed by 5 bases and J by 4 bases, 10 bases remained unmatched. In DNA, the CDR3 is TGCGCCAGCAGCGAACACGACAGGGGTCGGAATCAGCCCCAGCATTTT. Its protein is CASSEHDRGRNQPQHF.

This clone has just a few counts. The J gene is TRBJ1-2, the V gene TRBV18; 8 nucleotides align to TRBD1. CDR1 is KGHSH, CDR2 LQKENI, per germline. V trimming: 2 bases; J trimming: 4 bases; junction bases outside the gene matches: 9. The CDR3 sequence is 16 residues long. This CDR3 reads CASSPGQGEPTYGYTF. CDR3 sequence (DNA): TGTGCCAGCTCACCAGGACAGGGAGAACCCACCTATGGCTACACCTTC.

This chain uses TRBV7-2 with TRBJ2-1; D is uncertain. The V end lost 5 bases, the J end lost 7 bases, and 9 bases lay between the germline ends. CDR1 and CDR2 from the germline V gene are SGHTA and FQGNSA. The CDR3 runs 12 residues. This CDR3 is CASSPTRNEQFF. Here the CDR3 DNA reads TGTGCCAGCAGCCCGACCAGGAATGAGCAGTTCTTC.

The chain couples TRBV14 to TRBJ1-6; maybe TRBD1 (6 bases). Trimming left V 5 bases short and J 5 bases short, with 10 bases between. This CDR3 contains 14 residues. CDR1 and CDR2 from the germline V gene are SGHDN and FVKESK. CDR3 nucleotide sequence: TGTGCCAGCAGCTTTAGACAGGATAATTCACCCCTCCACTTT. Protein sequence: CASSFRQDNSPLHF.

The chain is built from TRBV5-1 and TRBJ2-7; 10 bases align to TRBD2. In germline, CDR1 is SGHRS, CDR2 YFSETQ. This CDR3 region has 16 residues. The junction had 7 bases not matched to a gene; V was cut back by 4 bases and J by 0 bases. CDR3 sequence: CASSALLAGASYEQYF. CDR3 DNA: TGCGCCAGCAGCGCCCTGCTAGCGGGGGCCTCCTACGAGCAGTACTTC. Together with reference TRBV5-1 and TRBJ2-7, the CDR3 gives the full variable domain: KAGVTQTPRYLIKTRGQQVTLSCSPISGHRSVSWYQQTPGQGLQFLFEYFSETQRNKGNFPGRFSGRQFSNSRSEMNVSTLELGDSALYLCASSALLAGASYEQYFGPGTRLTVT.